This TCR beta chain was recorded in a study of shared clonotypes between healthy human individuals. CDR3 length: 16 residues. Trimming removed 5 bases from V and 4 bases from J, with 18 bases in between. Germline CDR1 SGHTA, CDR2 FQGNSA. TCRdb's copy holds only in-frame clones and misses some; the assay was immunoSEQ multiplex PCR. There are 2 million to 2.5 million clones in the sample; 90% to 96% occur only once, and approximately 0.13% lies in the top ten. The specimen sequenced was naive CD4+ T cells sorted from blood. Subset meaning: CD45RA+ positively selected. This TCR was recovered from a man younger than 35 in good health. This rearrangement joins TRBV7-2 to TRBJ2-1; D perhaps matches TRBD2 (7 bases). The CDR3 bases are TGTGCCAGCAGCCCCCAGGGGCTAGCGGCATACAATGAGCAGTTCTTC. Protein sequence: CASSPQGLAAYNEQFF.